Presented here are 2 T cell receptor beta chains from one specimen sequenced in a study of CXCR3-negative and CXCR3-positive naive CD8 T cells. UMI-labeled 5' RACE yielded the TRB cDNA libraries. With the 5' RACE reads reprocessed, TCRdb shows one record per CDR3 protein and no DNA. Its clone listing holds around 50,000 distinct CDR3 sequences. The sample taken for sequencing was naive CXCR3- CD8+ T cells from blood. Subset here: CD45RO-CCR7+CD27+CD95- naive CD8+ T cells lacking CXCR3 (TNR3-). The receptors shown here come from a human donor in good health. Some clones in this sample may be carry-over from other donors' samples.

The chain combines TRBV29-1 with TRBJ2-1; TCRdb's assignment of TRBD1 cannot be checked, as there is no DNA. The CDR3 spans 12 residues. Germline V gene sequence: CDR1 SQVTM, CDR2 ANQGSEA. CDR3 sequence: CSVHRGVDEQFF.

The chain employs TRBV5-5 and TRBJ2-1; TCRdb's D gene call, TRBD2, goes unchecked for lack of DNA. The CDR3 loop spans 16 amino acids. Germline loops: CDR1 SGHKS, CDR2 YYEKEE (reference sequence). CDR3 amino acids: CASSYNSGGAYNEQFF. Drawing the rest from reference TRBV5-5 and TRBJ2-1, the complete variable domain is DAGVTQSPTHLIKTRGQQVTLRCSPISGHKSVSWYQQVLGQGPQFIFQYYEKEERGRGNFPDRFSARQFPNYSSELNVNALLLGDSALYLCASSYNSGGAYNEQFFGPGTRLTVL.